This T cell receptor (beta chain) stems from a study of early stage breast cancer tumors. Study background: Most invasive tumors, about 80% of the 16, were ER+/PR+/HER2-. Around 9.8-fold was the mean read coverage per sample. General study findings and limits: Most shared enriched TCRB sequences were commonly generated ones.

Generated by immunoSEQ multiplex PCR, the TCRdb table keeps only in-frame clones and is missing some. The repertoire consists of over 25,000 clones, with 72% occurring once and the leading ten covering roughly 33%. CDR1 is SGHTA and CDR2 is FQGNSA in the germline V gene. The length of the CDR3 is 12 residues. V was cut by 4 bases and J by 4 bases, with 7 bases left in between. Worth noting for this clone: The target antigen is unknown.

The genes are TRBV7-2 and TRBJ1-1; D is uncertain. The clonotype was recovered from a person aged 45-65 years with breast cancer. What was sequenced was blood. The CDR3 reads CASSSGGTEAFF. The CDR3 DNA is TGTGCCAGCAGCTCCGGTGGCACTGAAGCTTTCTTT. Variable domain in full (rest from reference TRBV7-2 and TRBJ1-1): GAGVSQSPSNKVTEKGKDVELRCDPISGHTALYWYRQSLGQGLEFLIYFQGNSAPDKSGLPSDRFSAERTGGSVSTLTIQRTQQEDSAVYLCASSSGGTEAFFGQGTRLTVV.